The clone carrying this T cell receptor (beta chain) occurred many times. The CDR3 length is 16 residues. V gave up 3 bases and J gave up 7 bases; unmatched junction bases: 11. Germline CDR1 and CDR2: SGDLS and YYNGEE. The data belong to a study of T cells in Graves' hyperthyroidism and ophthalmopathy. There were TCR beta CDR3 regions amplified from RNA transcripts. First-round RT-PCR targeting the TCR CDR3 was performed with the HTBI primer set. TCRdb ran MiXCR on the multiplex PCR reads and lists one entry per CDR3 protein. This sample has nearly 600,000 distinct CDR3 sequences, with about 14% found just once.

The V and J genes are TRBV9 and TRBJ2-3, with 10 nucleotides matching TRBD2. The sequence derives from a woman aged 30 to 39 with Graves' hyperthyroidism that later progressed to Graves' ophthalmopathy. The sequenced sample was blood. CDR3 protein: CASSGMSGRVTHTQYF. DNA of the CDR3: TGTGCCAGCAGCGGGATGAGCGGGAGGGTAACACATACGCAGTATTTT.